The next 11 T cell receptor beta chains were all read from a single sample in a study of cytomegalovirus exposure and HLA in healthy donors. Primers included in the PCR were 60 Vbeta and 13 Jbeta primers. TCRdb's table, derived via immunoSEQ multiplex PCR, lists solely in-frame clones and lacks some. Reported are some 150,000 clones; the ten largest clones contain about 2%. Input material: PBMCs. Source of these receptors: a woman aged 18 to 35 in good health and CMV-seronegative.

The chain links TRBV28 to TRBJ1-2, with D possibly matching TRBD1 (5 bases). Per the germline V gene, CDR1 is MDHEN and CDR2 is SYDVKM. Trimming cost V 5 bases and J 4 bases, with 20 bases left between them. The CDR3 has 16 residues. CDR3 DNA sequence: TGTGCCAGCAGTCTCACACAAACAGGTTCAGGCTATGGCTACACCTTC. Its protein is CASSLTQTGSGYGYTF.

The chain is built from TRBV6-5 and TRBJ2-7, with D maybe TRBD1 (6 bases). The germline V gene encodes CDR1 MNHEY and CDR2 SVGAGI. The CDR3 has 14 amino acids. V lost 4 bases and J lost 3, with 13 bases in between. The CDR3 DNA follows: TGTGCCAGCAGTTCGTCCATACAGGGCTACGAGCAGTACGTC. Encoded protein: CASSSSIQGYEQYV.

The rearrangement uses TRBV11-2 and TRBJ1-2; possibly TRBD1 for D (5 bases). The V end lost 4 bases, the J end lost 7 bases, and 19 bases lay between the germline ends. CDR1 SGHAT and CDR2 FQNNGV come from the germline V gene. The CDR3 consists of 15 residues. In DNA form, the CDR3 reads TGTGCCAGCAGCTCAATACGTGTAACAGGTTTTGGCTACACCTTC. It specifies CASSSIRVTGFGYTF.

The rearrangement joins TRBV18 to TRBJ2-1; TRBD2 agrees at 10 bases. CDR1 is KGHSH, CDR2 LQKENI, per germline. With V trimmed by 3 bases and J by 9 bases, 8 bases remained unmatched. The CDR3 loop spans 15 amino acids. CDR3 nucleotides: TGTGCCAGCTCACCCTCTAGCGGGAGTACGTTTGAGCAGTTCTTC. Its protein is CASSPSSGSTFEQFF.

The chain carries TRBV28 and TRBJ2-7; TRBD1 aligns across 8 bases. The CDR3 is 13 residues long. The trim removed 6 bases at V and 2 bases at J, leaving 3 bases unmatched. Germline V gives CDR1 MDHEN, CDR2 SYDVKM. The DNA of the CDR3 is TGTGCCAGCAGAACAGGGGGAGCCTACGAGCAGTACTTC. This translates into CASRTGGAYEQYF.

This sequence joins TRBV7-9 and TRBJ1-2; perhaps TRBD1 as D (5 bases). V was pared by 5 bases and J by 8 bases, with 15 bases between. The CDR3 has 13 residues. From germline, CDR1 is SEHNR and CDR2 FQNEAQ (reference sequence). In DNA, the CDR3 is TGTGCCAGCAGCGCGGGACTAAAAGGGGGCTACACCTTC. This sequence encodes CASSAGLKGGYTF.

The V and J genes are TRBV10-3 and TRBJ1-2, with D maybe TRBD1 (5 bases). V gave up 5 bases and J gave up 4 bases, with 11 bases separating them. CDR1 ENHRY and CDR2 SYGVKD come from the germline V gene. This CDR3 contains 13 residues. CDR3 in amino acids: CAISQGDGYGYTF. The CDR3 nucleotides are TGTGCCATCAGTCAAGGGGATGGCTATGGCTACACCTTC.

This sequence joins TRBV5-1 and TRBJ2-5; 7 bases fit TRBD2. Trimming removed 2 bases from V and 4 bases from J; junction bases left unmatched: 8. The CDR3 runs 15 residues. Per the germline V gene, CDR1 is SGHRS and CDR2 is YFSETQ. The DNA of the CDR3 is TGCGCCAGCAGCTTCACGGGAGGTGGGCGAGAGACCCAGTACTTC. Translating it yields CASSFTGGGRETQYF. The full variable domain, in which reference TRBV5-1 and TRBJ2-5 provide the parts outside the CDR3, is KAGVTQTPRYLIKTRGQQVTLSCSPISGHRSVSWYQQTPGQGLQFLFEYFSETQRNKGNFPGRFSGRQFSNSRSEMNVSTLELGDSALYLCASSFTGGGRETQYFGPGTRLLVL.

The genes are TRBV7-9 and TRBJ2-7; 7 nucleotides line up with TRBD2. With V trimmed by 3 bases and J by 2 bases, 13 bases remained unmatched. This CDR3 is built from 17 residues. Germline V gene sequence: CDR1 SEHNR, CDR2 FQNEAQ (reference sequence). The CDR3, as DNA: TGTGCCAGCAGCTTCGGGACTATCGGGACCCTGACCTACGAGCAGTACGTC. This codes for CASSFGTIGTLTYEQYV.

CDR3 protein: CASTLTEMDHNEQFF. The CDR3 nucleotides read TGTGCCAGTACCCTGACAGAGATGGACCACAATGAGCAGTTCTTC. V is TRBV19 and J is TRBJ2-1; tentatively, D is TRBD1 (5 bases). The length of the CDR3 is 15 residues. V lost 7 bases and J lost 5, with 18 bases in between. Germline V gene lookup returns CDR1 LNHDA and CDR2 SQIVND (reference sequence).

The chain has TRBV9 and TRBJ2-5; 8 bases are shared with TRBD1. After removal of 3 bases from V and 5 bases from J, the junction contained 9 bases not matched to a gene. The germline gives CDR1 SGDLS, CDR2 YYNGEE. This CDR3 has 15 amino acids. This chain's CDR3 is CASSDRTGLRETQYF. Here the CDR3 DNA reads TGTGCCAGCAGCGATAGGACAGGGTTACGGGAGACCCAGTACTTC.